This T cell receptor (beta chain) was obtained from a study of response to subunit inactivated influenza vaccine. Findings and limits, study-wide: The authors offered the suggestion that each seasonal influenza vaccination recruits few new T cells.

Germline CDR1 ENHRY, CDR2 SYGVKD. This CDR3 has 16 residues. The junction had 14 bases not matched to a gene; V was cut back by 4 bases and J by 9 bases. About this clonotype: What it binds is unknown.

TCRdb re-derived calls from the RT-PCR reads in MiXCR, one entry per CDR3 protein. The table lists over 650,000 distinct CDR3 sequences, around 20% of them singletons, with under 13% in the top ten. This sequence was found in a man aged 50-59 years who received an inactivated influenza vaccine. J is TRBJ2-5 and V is TRBV10-3, with 10 positions matching TRBD2. Source: PBMCs from blood, taken about 5 days after vaccination. CDR3 in amino acids: CAISALGAGGLIAQYF. The CDR3 DNA reads as TGTGCCATCAGTGCCTTAGGAGCGGGAGGGCTTATCGCCCAGTACTTC.